These 17 T cell receptor beta chains originate from one sample sequenced in a study of PD-1 blockade in classical Hodgkin lymphoma. All trial patients relapsed after autologous stem cell transplantation. TCRdb's copy holds only in-frame clones and misses some; the assay was immunoSEQ multiplex PCR. Found here are tens of thousands of clones, 80% to 90% of them singletons; the top ten hold around 16%. Material: peripheral blood mononuclear cells (PBMCs), obtained at baseline. Every receptor here comes from a human donor with classical Hodgkin lymphoma.

The DNA of the CDR3 is TGTGCCTGGAGTGCAACCGGGGCAGCCGCTTTCTTT. It translates to CAWSATGAAAFF. This rearrangement joins TRBV30 to TRBJ1-1, with a weak D call TRBD1 (5 bases). V gave up 1 base and J gave up 11 bases, with 14 bases separating them. CDR3 length equals 12 residues. Germline V lookup: CDR1 GTSNPN, CDR2 SVGIG (reference sequence).

This sequence joins TRBV7-3 and TRBJ2-5; D tentatively fits TRBD1 or TRBD2 (5 bases each). In germline, CDR1 is SGHTA, CDR2 FQGTGA. The germline V and J ends were trimmed by 8 bases and 6 bases, with 19 bases remaining between them. The CDR3 has 14 residues. The CDR3 DNA is TGTGCCAGCGCCCGGGACGGTGCGGAACAGACCCAGTACTTC. This codes for CASARDGAEQTQYF. The full variable domain, with the rest looked up from reference TRBV7-3 and TRBJ2-5, is GAGVSQTPSNKVTEKGKYVELRCDPISGHTALYWYRQSLGQGPEFLIYFQGTGAADDSGLPNDRFFAVRPEGSVSTLKIQRTERGDSAVYLCASARDGAEQTQYFGPGTRLLVL.

The chain is built from TRBV18 and TRBJ2-5; unclear D gene. Germline CDR1 KGHSH, CDR2 LQKENI. The CDR3 is 11 amino acids. The germline V and J ends were trimmed by 3 bases and 5 bases, with 4 bases remaining between them. The CDR3 DNA sequence: TGTGCCAGCTCACCGGGGGAGACCCAGTACTTC. Translated: CASSPGETQYF.

The V and J genes are TRBV5-5 and TRBJ2-7; unclear D gene. This CDR3 region has 13 residues. Germline loops: CDR1 SGHKS, CDR2 YYEKEE (reference sequence). Trimming took off 2 bases at V and 5 bases at J, with 11 bases between the two ends. The CDR3 bases are TGTGCCAGCAGCTTTCCCGGCCGCGACGAGCAGTACTTC. It encodes CASSFPGRDEQYF.

The rearrangement links TRBV6-1 to TRBJ1-1, with D possibly matching TRBD1 (5 bases). The germline V gene has CDR1 MNHNS and CDR2 SASEGT. Between the trimmed V and J ends, which lost 1 base and 3 bases, there was a span of 6 bases. The CDR3 is 13 residues long. CDR3 loop: CASSEEGHTEAFF. For the CDR3, the DNA is TGTGCCAGCAGTGAAGAGGGACACACTGAAGCTTTCTTT.

The chain recombines TRBV2 with TRBJ2-1; 9 bases fit TRBD1. The CDR3 contains 16 residues. Trimming took 11 bases from V and 8 from J; bases not matched to a gene: 19. Germline-derived CDR1 and CDR2 are SNHLY and FYNNEI. In DNA form, the CDR3 reads TGTGCCTCGGGGACAAGTGGGACAGGGAGGAGCGATGAGCAGTTCTTC. Translation: CASGTSGTGRSDEQFF.

V usage is TRBV11-1 and J usage is TRBJ2-1, with TRBD2 matching over 14 bases. There are 13 residues in the CDR3. The trim removed 6 bases at V and 10 bases at J, leaving 2 bases unmatched. The germline V gene has CDR1 SGHAT and CDR2 FQDESV (reference sequence). The CDR3, as DNA: TGTGCCAGCAGGGGACTAGCGGGGGCCGAGCAGTTCTTC. Encoded protein: CASRGLAGAEQFF.

V and J are TRBV7-6 and TRBJ1-1, with D possibly matching TRBD1 (6 bases). The germline CDR1 and CDR2 sequences are SGHVS and FNYEAQ. CDR3 length: 15 residues. The ends were cut back, 5 bases at V and 0 bases at J, with 13 bases in the middle. For the CDR3, the DNA is TGTGCCAGCAGCCTATTCCGGGACATGAACACTGAAGCTTTCTTT. Amino acids: CASSLFRDMNTEAFF.

This chain joins TRBV19 and TRBJ2-7; TRBD2 agrees at 8 bases. Germline V CDR1 and CDR2: LNHDA, SQIVND (reference sequence). V shed 1 base, J shed 5 bases, and the junction held 4 bases outside the gene matches. The CDR3 totals 14 residues. CDR3 loop: CASSIAGRVDEQYF. The DNA of the CDR3 is TGTGCCAGTAGTATAGCCGGGAGGGTAGACGAGCAGTACTTC.

The chain recombines TRBV4-1 with TRBJ2-3; D remains unclear. The CDR3 is 16 residues long. Germline V gene sequence: CDR1 MGHRA, CDR2 YSYEKL. Trimming pared 3 bases from V and 4 bases from J, leaving 17 bases between. CDR3 DNA sequence: TGCGCCAGCAGCCACAGGACGGAACCAGCCGCAGATACGCAGTATTTT. It translates to CASSHRTEPAADTQYF.

The chain employs TRBV30 and TRBJ2-7, with D maybe TRBD1 (5 bases). Between the trimmed V and J ends, which lost 1 base and 3 bases, there was a span of 10 bases. This CDR3 comprises 13 residues. Per germline, CDR1 GTSNPN and CDR2 SVGIG (reference sequence). CDR3 in amino acids: CAWSEGLGYEQYF. The CDR3 region has the DNA TGTGCCTGGAGTGAGGGGCTTGGCTACGAGCAGTACTTC.

This chain uses TRBV9 with TRBJ2-1; 14 positions agree with TRBD2. Germline trimming cut 0 bases from V and 5 bases from J; bases unmatched to any gene: 4. The CDR3 is made up of 17 amino acids. The germline V gene encodes CDR1 SGDLS and CDR2 YYNGEE. In DNA, the CDR3 is TGTGCCAGCAGCGTAGAGGGGACTAGCGGGGGAGACAATGAGCAGTTCTTC. Translating it yields CASSVEGTSGGDNEQFF.

As regards this clone: An end of the junction does not agree with germline; a read error may underlie this. The CDR3 loop is CASSLATAYGQYF. CDR3 bases: TGTGCCAGCAGCTTAGCGACAGCCTACGGGCAGTACTTC. This chain connects TRBV7-2 to TRBJ2-7; perhaps TRBD1 as D (5 bases). Germline lookup yields CDR1 SGHTA and CDR2 FQGNSA. The CDR3 is 13 amino acids.

The chain has TRBV5-1 and TRBJ1-2, with D unresolved. Germline CDR1 reads SGHRS; CDR2 reads YFSETQ. Trimming pared 3 bases from V and 6 bases from J, leaving 15 bases between. The CDR3 spans 14 residues. Here the CDR3 reads CASSCRWAGNGYTF. DNA of the CDR3: TGCGCCAGCAGCTGCCGATGGGCTGGGAATGGCTACACCTTC. Drawing the rest from reference TRBV5-1 and TRBJ1-2, the complete variable domain is KAGVTQTPRYLIKTRGQQVTLSCSPISGHRSVSWYQQTPGQGLQFLFEYFSETQRNKGNFPGRFSGRQFSNSRSEMNVSTLELGDSALYLCASSCRWAGNGYTFGSGTRLTVV.

The chain is built from TRBV27 and TRBJ2-1, with 8 bases identical to TRBD1. Germline CDR1 MNHEY, CDR2 SMNVEV (reference sequence). This CDR3 has 15 amino acids. Trimming took 5 bases from V and 4 from J; bases not matched to a gene: 7. Here the CDR3 DNA reads TGTGCCAGCAGTCCCCCCCGGACAGGGTACAATGAGCAGTTCTTC. This translates into CASSPPRTGYNEQFF.

The chain uses TRBV5-1 and TRBJ1-1; the D gene is possibly TRBD1 (6 bases). V was shortened by 5 bases and J by 1 base, with 9 bases between the two germline ends. Germline CDR1 SGHRS, CDR2 YFSETQ. The CDR3 spans 13 residues. CDR3 amino acids: CASSTGTNTEAFF. CDR3 in DNA: TGCGCCAGCAGTACAGGGACGAACACTGAAGCTTTCTTT. Variable domain in full (rest from reference TRBV5-1 and TRBJ1-1): KAGVTQTPRYLIKTRGQQVTLSCSPISGHRSVSWYQQTPGQGLQFLFEYFSETQRNKGNFPGRFSGRQFSNSRSEMNVSTLELGDSALYLCASSTGTNTEAFFGQGTRLTVV.

The rearrangement links TRBV5-1 to TRBJ2-5; D is perhaps TRBD2 (6 bases). CDR3 length equals 13 residues. V lost 3 bases to trimming and J lost 5 bases, with 11 bases between them. Per germline, CDR1 SGHRS and CDR2 YFSETQ. CDR3: CASSWRGGETQYF. In DNA, the CDR3 is TGCGCCAGCAGCTGGCGGGGCGGGGAGACCCAGTACTTC.